This entry describes one T cell receptor beta chain. This same CDR3 is encoded by further DNA sequences in the sample. The data stem from a study of blood T cell repertoires in COVID-19. Cohort allocation depended upon clinical history that participants reported. CDR3 length: 12 residues. Germline-derived CDR1 and CDR2 are KGHSH and LQKENI. Trimming stripped 3 bases from V and 5 bases from J, with 7 bases between. Per the original data handling: Amplification with reference gene primers provided the estimates of nucleated cell counts. The protocol was immunoSEQ multiplex PCR, while the TCRdb copy is restricted to in-frame clones and leaves out a portion. V and J calls plus clone size are reproduced from that table; the DNA served to infer D and trimming. The sample lists about 280,000 clones; about four fifths were seen once.

The V gene is TRBV18, the J gene TRBJ2-5, with a possible D match to TRBD1 (5 bases). The specimen sequenced was PBMCs or T cells enriched from blood (not recorded which). The sequence came from a middle-aged man who had been exposed to COVID-19. The CDR3 DNA is TGTGCCAGCTCACCCAACAGGGAGACCCAGTACTTC. This gives the protein CASSPNRETQYF.